What follows are 30 T cell receptor beta chains derived from one specimen sequenced in a study of Ad26.COV2.S vaccination and SARS-CoV-2 variants. Produced via immunoSEQ multiplex PCR; TCRdb's table is partial and in-frame only. The sample contains about 400,000 clones, about 91% of which appear only once. Specified treatment: approximately 18 received Ad26.COV2.S at low or high dose, single or two shots; roughly 5 received placebo; per-sample allocation not given. Specimens were obtained on day 63 following the first vaccine or placebo injection. Sequenced here: peripheral blood, sampled in a trial of Ad26.COV2.S vaccine versus placebo. All receptors derive from a person between 18 and 60 years old who received the Ad26.COV2.S COVID-19 vaccine or a placebo.

This clone was counted once. Sequence at one end of the junction differs from germline and may be a read error. The chain recombines TRBV2 with TRBJ1-2, with D tentatively TRBD1 (6 bases). The CDR3 covers 11 residues. CDR1 and CDR2 (germline): SNHLY, FYNNEI. CDR3 in amino acids: CASRQDSSVVF. In DNA form, the CDR3 reads TGTGCCAGCAGACAGGACAGTTCGGTAGTCTTC.

This chain uses TRBV25-1 with TRBJ2-1; D uncertain. Trimming pared 1 base from V and 3 bases from J, leaving 7 bases between. Germline loops: CDR1 MGHDK, CDR2 SYGVNS. This CDR3 comprises 14 residues. Here the CDR3 DNA reads TGTGCCAGCAGTGAATCTGGGATCTACAATGAGCAGTTCTTC. Amino acid sequence: CASSESGIYNEQFF. Filled out from reference TRBV25-1 and TRBJ2-1, the complete variable domain reads EADIYQTPRYLVIGTGKKITLECSQTMGHDKMYWYQQDPGMELHLIHYSYGVNSTEKGDLSSESTVSRIRTEHFPLTLESARPSHTSQYLCASSESGIYNEQFFGPGTRLTVL.

The chain has TRBV30 and TRBJ1-3; 7 bases align to TRBD1. V shed 1 base and J 3 bases; nucleotides not matched to a gene: 9. The germline V gene encodes CDR1 GTSNPN and CDR2 SVGIG (reference sequence). The CDR3 loop spans 16 amino acids. CDR3: CAWSENRGPGGNTIYF. The CDR3 nucleotides are TGTGCCTGGAGTGAAAACAGGGGCCCGGGTGGAAACACCATATATTTT.

This chain links TRBV5-6 with TRBJ2-7; 7 bases align to TRBD2. The V gene's germline CDR1 is SGHDT and CDR2 YYEEEE. This CDR3 spans 13 amino acids. Trimming at V came to 5 bases and at J to 11 bases, leaving 13 bases not matched to a gene. As DNA, the CDR3 is TGTGCCAGCAGTTATGCCCCGACTAGCCTAGAGTACTTC. It specifies CASSYAPTSLEYF.

This chain links TRBV7-7 with TRBJ2-2; D gene uncertain. Germline V lookup: CDR1 SSHAT, CDR2 FNYEAQ (reference sequence). The CDR3 is 15 residues long. Trimming stripped 4 bases from V and 2 bases from J, with 11 bases between. The CDR3 loop is CASSSKATNTGELFF. CDR3 DNA sequence: TGTGCCAGCAGCTCCAAGGCTACAAACACCGGGGAGCTGTTTTTT.

The chain couples TRBV3-1 (or the pseudogene TRBV3-2) to TRBJ2-3; D perhaps matches TRBD2 (5 bases). CDR3 length: 12 residues. Germline loops: CDR1 LGHDT, CDR2 YNNKEL (reference sequence). V lost 4 bases and J 5 bases, leaving 7 bases between the germline ends. For the CDR3, the DNA is TGTGCCAGCAGCCCCCGGGGAGATACGCAGTATTTT. The encoded protein is CASSPRGDTQYF.

The chain has TRBV18 and TRBJ1-1; the D is unclear. The ends were cut back, 3 bases at V and 5 bases at J, with 13 bases in the middle. Looked up from germline, CDR1 is KGHSH and CDR2 is LQKENI. This CDR3 spans 14 amino acids. In nucleotides, the CDR3 is TGTGCCAGCTCACCTCCCAACCCGTCGACTGAAGCTTTCTTT. It is translated as CASSPPNPSTEAFF.

The rearrangement links TRBV3-1 (or the pseudogene TRBV3-2) to TRBJ1-1, with no clear D. The CDR3 covers 14 residues. The V end was cut by 0 bases, the J end by 1 base, with 6 bases between. The V gene's germline CDR1 is LGHDT and CDR2 YNNKEL (reference sequence). The CDR3 bases are TGTGCCAGCAGCCAAGATAACCAGAACACTGAAGCTTTCTTT. This gives the protein CASSQDNQNTEAFF.

The chain carries TRBV28 and TRBJ2-5, with 11 bases identical to TRBD2. Germline V gene lookup returns CDR1 MDHEN and CDR2 SYDVKM. The V gene end was trimmed by 6 bases and the J gene end by 5 bases; junction bases not matched to a gene: 5. CDR3 length equals 14 residues. CDR3 nucleotide sequence: TGTGCCAGCAGACCGATAGCGGGGGGGGAGACCCAGTACTTC. Amino acid sequence: CASRPIAGGETQYF.

The CDR3 DNA sequence: TGTGCCAGCAGCTTTACCGGGACTAGTGGAGAGACCCAGTACTTC. Amino acid sequence: CASSFTGTSGETQYF. The V gene is TRBV7-2, the J gene TRBJ2-5, with 8 bases fitting TRBD2. The V and J ends lost 3 bases and 4 bases, in that order; junction bases with no gene match: 7. The CDR3 consists of 15 residues. The germline gives CDR1 SGHTA, CDR2 FQGNSA.

The rearrangement uses TRBV10-3 and TRBJ1-4; no clear D gene. The CDR3 has 12 residues. From germline, CDR1 is ENHRY and CDR2 SYGVKD. Trimming shortened V by 0 bases and J by 7 bases, and 3 bases separated the two germline ends. The CDR3 protein is CAISESSEKLFF. Written as DNA, the CDR3 is TGTGCCATCAGTGAGTCGAGTGAAAAACTGTTTTTT.

The sample holds one count of this clone. The chain uses TRBV4-2 and TRBJ1-4, with D perhaps TRBD1 (6 bases). The CDR3 has 21 residues. Between the trimmed V and J ends, which lost 0 bases and 0 bases, there was a span of 23 bases. From germline, CDR1 is LGHNA and CDR2 YNFKEQ. The CDR3 DNA reads TGTGCCAGCAGCCAAGATGATCCCCTACGAGGGGGAACCGCAACTAATGAAAAACTGTTTTTT. Its translation is CASSQDDPLRGGTATNEKLFF.

This clone appeared once. The CDR3 here is CASSVEGRVNTEAFF. In DNA, the CDR3 is TGTGCCAGCAGCGTAGAGGGCAGGGTGAACACTGAAGCTTTCTTT. The V gene is TRBV9, the J gene TRBJ1-1; possibly TRBD1 for D (5 bases). Germline lookup yields CDR1 SGDLS and CDR2 YYNGEE. V was trimmed by 0 bases and J by 0 bases, leaving 9 bases between them. The CDR3 has 15 amino acids.

This chain uses TRBV6-2 or TRBV6-3 with TRBJ1-1; a weak D match, TRBD1 (6 bases). CDR3 size: 15 residues. Germline V gene lookup returns CDR1 MNHEY and CDR2 SVGEGT. The V end was cut by 5 bases, the J end by 6 bases, with 19 bases between. CDR3: CASSRDRSGGPEAFF. The CDR3 region has the DNA TGTGCCAGCAGTAGAGACAGATCTGGGGGGCCTGAAGCTTTCTTT.

The chain has TRBV5-6 and TRBJ2-7; D may be TRBD1 or TRBD2 (6 bases each). This CDR3 is 14 amino acids long. Germline V gene data show CDR1 as SGHDT and CDR2 as YYEEEE. Trimming took 3 bases from V and 1 from J, leaving 11 bases between them. The CDR3 DNA sequence: TGTGCCAGCAGCTCCCGAGGGGGGTCCTACGAGCAGTACTTC. Protein: CASSSRGGSYEQYF.

The chain employs TRBV27 and TRBJ1-5; a weak D match, TRBD1 (5 bases). Germline values: CDR1 MNHEY, CDR2 SMNVEV (reference sequence). Trimming shortened V by 2 bases and J by 1 base, and 21 bases separated the two germline ends. CDR3 size: 19 residues. CDR3 region: CASSLGGIRGIRSNQPQHF. The DNA for the CDR3 is TGTGCCAGCAGTTTAGGAGGGATTCGGGGGATAAGAAGCAATCAGCCCCAGCATTTT.

V is TRBV3-1 (or the pseudogene TRBV3-2) and J is TRBJ2-7, with D unclear. The CDR3 runs 11 residues. From germline, CDR1 is LGHDT and CDR2 YNNKEL (reference sequence). The V gene lost 3 bases and the J gene lost 4 bases, with 4 bases spanning the gap. The CDR3 sequence: CASSHMYEQYF. The CDR3 DNA is TGTGCCAGCAGCCATATGTACGAGCAGTACTTC.

The chain employs TRBV2 and TRBJ2-1; TRBD2 aligns across 11 bases. Germline V gene lookup returns CDR1 SNHLY and CDR2 FYNNEI. Unmatched junction bases numbered 9, after V lost 6 bases and J lost 5 bases. This CDR3 is built from 16 residues. The chain's CDR3 is CASRLAGAQRNNEQFF. CDR3 nucleotide sequence: TGTGCCAGCAGACTAGCGGGGGCCCAACGGAACAATGAGCAGTTCTTC.

The J gene is TRBJ1-1, the V gene TRBV7-8, with a possible D match to TRBD1 (6 bases). V shed 5 bases and J shed 0 bases, with 10 bases lying between them. CDR1 and CDR2 from the germline V gene are SGHVS and FQNEAQ. This CDR3 contains 14 residues. The CDR3 protein is CASSNRALNTEAFF. The CDR3 DNA is TGTGCCAGCAGCAACAGGGCTTTGAACACTGAAGCTTTCTTT.

The chain carries TRBV3-1 (or the pseudogene TRBV3-2) and TRBJ2-1; D uncertain. Germline CDR1 reads LGHDT; CDR2 reads YNNKEL (reference sequence). This CDR3 region has 12 residues. V gave up 1 base and J gave up 8 bases, with 6 bases separating them. This CDR3 reads CASSQVVDEQFF. CDR3 DNA: TGTGCCAGCAGCCAAGTCGTCGATGAGCAGTTCTTC.

The chain carries TRBV5-1 and TRBJ1-2, with D unclear. Germline V lookup: CDR1 SGHRS, CDR2 YFSETQ. This CDR3 has 13 amino acids. Trimming took off 4 bases at V and 3 bases at J, with 10 bases between the two ends. The CDR3: CASSIDGDYGYTF. In DNA form, the CDR3 reads TGCGCCAGCAGCATAGACGGAGACTATGGCTACACCTTC.

This rearrangement joins TRBV11-3 to TRBJ1-5; D remains unclear. V was cut by 4 bases and J by 5 bases, with 12 bases left in between. Looked up from germline, CDR1 is SGHNT and CDR2 is YENEEA. CDR3 size: 14 residues. The CDR3 protein is CASSSRGGDQPQHF. DNA for the CDR3: TGTGCCAGCAGCTCCCGCGGCGGGGATCAGCCCCAGCATTTT.

The chain joins TRBV9 to TRBJ1-4; 8 bases line up with TRBD1. The CDR3 runs to 15 residues. CDR1 SGDLS and CDR2 YYNGEE come from the germline V gene. With V trimmed by 3 bases and J by 5 bases, 6 bases remained unmatched. CDR3 amino acids: CASSADRGGNEKLFF. CDR3 nucleotides: TGTGCCAGCAGCGCCGACAGGGGTGGGAATGAAAAACTGTTTTTT.

This chain connects TRBV9 to TRBJ2-2; TRBD2 agrees at 7 bases. Germline V gives CDR1 SGDLS, CDR2 YYNGEE. Losses at the gene ends were 1 base for V and 8 bases for J; bases not matched to a gene: 2. The CDR3 covers 13 residues. As DNA, the CDR3 is TGTGCCAGCAGCGTAAGACTAGCTGGGGAGCTGTTTTTT. Amino acids: CASSVRLAGELFF.

This sequence joins TRBV12-3 or TRBV12-4 and TRBJ1-6; no definite D call. The germline V and J ends were trimmed by 0 bases and 7 bases, with 4 bases remaining between them. The CDR3 runs to 13 residues. The CDR3 sequence is CASSLARNSPLHF. CDR3 nucleotide sequence: TGTGCCAGCAGTTTAGCCAGGAATTCACCCCTCCACTTT.

This clone was seen a single time. This chain connects TRBV10-3 to TRBJ1-5; D gene unclear. Germline V gene sequence: CDR1 ENHRY, CDR2 SYGVKD. The CDR3 covers 13 residues. V was trimmed by 6 bases and J by 3 bases, leaving 9 bases between them. The CDR3 loop is CAIRADLNQPQHF. Written as DNA, the CDR3 is TGTGCCATCAGGGCGGACCTCAATCAGCCCCAGCATTTT.

This chain connects TRBV4-2 to TRBJ2-3; TRBD2 matches at 7 bases. V lost 0 bases and J lost 2; bases outside the gene matches: 8. From germline, CDR1 is LGHNA and CDR2 YNFKEQ. CDR3 length equals 17 residues. This CDR3 reads CASSQDRSSGFTDTQYF. CDR3 nucleotide sequence: TGTGCCAGCAGCCAAGATCGGTCTAGCGGCTTCACAGATACGCAGTATTTT.

This rearrangement joins TRBV28 to TRBJ2-4, with D perhaps TRBD1 or TRBD2 (5 bases each). The V gene's germline CDR1 is MDHEN and CDR2 SYDVKM. CDR3 length: 16 amino acids. Between the trimmed V and J ends, which lost 3 bases and 0 bases, there was a span of 12 bases. The CDR3 DNA follows: TGTGCCAGCAGTTTTCTTACGGGGCTAGCCAAAAACATTCAGTACTTC. This encodes CASSFLTGLAKNIQYF.

The CDR3 coding sequence is TGTGCCAGCAGGACTGACGGGAACACTGAAGCTTTCTTT. Amino acid sequence: CASRTDGNTEAFF. The chain has TRBV6-5 and TRBJ1-1; no clear D gene. V was shortened by 6 bases and J by 1 base, with 9 bases between the two germline ends. From germline, CDR1 is MNHEY and CDR2 SVGAGI. The CDR3 is 13 amino acids.

This clone has only one observation. V gene TRBV3-1 (or the pseudogene TRBV3-2) combines with J gene TRBJ2-4, with D possibly matching TRBD2 (6 bases). CDR1 is LGHDT and CDR2 is YNNKEL in the germline V gene (reference sequence). This CDR3 region has 16 residues. The V and J ends lost 1 base and 4 bases respectively, with 14 bases between them. The CDR3 bases are TGTGCCAGCAGCCAAGGGAGGGAGACAGTGAAAAACATTCAGTACTTC. Protein product: CASSQGRETVKNIQYF.